This T cell receptor (beta chain) was sequenced for a study of OX40 agonist ivuxolimab in advanced cancers. The protocol was immunoSEQ multiplex PCR, while the TCRdb copy is restricted to in-frame clones and leaves out a portion. The sample lists around 75,000 clones, roughly 90% occurring once. The ends lost 4 bases at V and 0 bases at J; junction bases unmatched: 7. CDR1 SGHRS and CDR2 YFSETQ come from the germline V gene. The CDR3 length is 16 residues. Anyone with autoimmune disease history or systemic immunosuppression was excluded. J is TRBJ2-4 and V is TRBV5-1; 7 bases are shared with TRBD1. The source material was CD4+ or CD8+ T cells sorted from blood, sampled in a trial of the OX40 agonist ivuxolimab. The receptor was derived from an adult with an advanced solid tumor such as melanoma, head and neck, liver or kidney cancer. The CDR3 spells CASSLRQGLAKNIQYF. The CDR3, as DNA: TGCGCCAGCAGCCTCCGACAGGGATTAGCCAAAAACATTCAGTACTTC.